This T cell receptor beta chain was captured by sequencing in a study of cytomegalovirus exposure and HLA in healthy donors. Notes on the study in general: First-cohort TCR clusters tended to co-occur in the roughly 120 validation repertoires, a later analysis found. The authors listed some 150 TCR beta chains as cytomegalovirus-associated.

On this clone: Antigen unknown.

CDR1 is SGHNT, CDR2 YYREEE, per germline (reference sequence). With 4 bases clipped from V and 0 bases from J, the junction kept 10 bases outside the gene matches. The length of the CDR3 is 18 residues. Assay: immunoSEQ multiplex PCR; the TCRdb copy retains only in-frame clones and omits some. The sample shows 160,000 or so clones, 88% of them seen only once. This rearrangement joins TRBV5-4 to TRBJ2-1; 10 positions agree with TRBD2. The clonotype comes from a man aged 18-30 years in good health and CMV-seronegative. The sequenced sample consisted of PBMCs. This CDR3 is CASSTKGTSAGSYNEQFF. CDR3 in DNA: TGTGCCAGCAGCACGAAGGGGACTAGCGCCGGCTCCTACAATGAGCAGTTCTTC.